The source of this T cell receptor (beta chain) is a study of blood T cell repertoires in COVID-19. At the level of the study: Samples came from the United States, Italy and Spain, spanning acute and convalescent COVID-19. T cells, B-cell-depleted T cells, or PBMCs provided the cDNA or gDNA that served as material.

The CDR3 consists of 14 residues. With 7 bases removed from V and 1 base from J, the gap between germline ends came to 11 bases. Germline assignment: CDR1 MNHEY and CDR2 SMNVEV (reference sequence). In the original analysis: By means of reference gene primer amplification, nucleated cell counts were estimated. Data came from immunoSEQ multiplex PCR; TCRdb stores just in-frame clones and leaves some out. That table supplies the V and J calls and clone size; D and trimming were determined from the DNA. The sample shows about 300,000 clones, roughly 90% of them seen only once. The chain employs TRBV27 and TRBJ1-5, with D unresolved. The source is a man between 18 and 29 years old who had recovered from COVID-19. Material: peripheral blood. The DNA for the CDR3 is TGTGCCAGCAAGGGAGATGGCAGCAATCAGCCCCAGCATTTT. Residues: CASKGDGSNQPQHF.